Sequencing of this T cell receptor beta chain was carried out in a study of blood T cell repertoires in COVID-19 (dated by TCRdb to the early 2020s). In terms of the full investigation: Collaborator samples came from the United States, Italy and Spain and covered acute and convalescent phases of COVID-19. Sample metadata almost always included a de-identified subject ID, COVID-19 status, age in years and sex. Subjects who had been exposed to COVID-19, were actively infected with it, or had recovered from it provided the deeply sampled blood TCRbeta repertoires that made up the dataset. Samples were obtained from the ongoing ImmuneRACE study (first 160 participants) and from some 1,300 subjects provided by 6 global collaborators. Where available, HLA class I and class II types were taken from metadata supplied by the sample provider and were not determined by assay-based typing. A freely available public database, intended as a resource for researchers studying the immune response to SARS-CoV-2, is where the repertoires were released. The prospective study material was composed of cDNA or gDNA derived from T cells, B-cell-depleted T cells, or PBMCs.

TCRbeta CDR3 regions were amplified from genomic DNA by means of the immunoSEQ Assay, a bias-controlled multiplex PCR. Per the authors' processing: Nucleated cell counts per sample were estimated from amplification of reference gene primers within the assay. To quantify the absolute abundance of each unique TCRbeta CDR3 rearrangement, sequence reads were collapsed and filtered. For each sample, productive Simpson clonality was calculated by taking the square root of Simpson's diversity index across productive rearrangements. As stored in TCRdb, this immuneACCESS dataset retains in-frame rearrangements with V and J assigned. A fraction of the clones does not appear; measured against another copy, unresolved V genes explain less than half of the discrepancy, and the remainder lacks a known reason. V and J calls and clone size are given by that table; D and trimming were obtained from the DNA. This sample lists some 160,000 clones; roughly 80% were detected once. Approximately 7.6% of the sample is held by the ten biggest clonotypes.

What the work shows at the level of the full study, not this receptor alone: The quantity of clinical and demographic metadata differed by source and by participant and was supplied without curation.

The sample holds a few counts of this clone. The target of this receptor is not known. Per-nucleotide qualities are absent, and no much larger clonotype sits a single base away. One collaborating source in Seattle enrolled patients during active infection and followed them longitudinally through the course of disease. The collaborating institutions used their own protocols to collect whole blood in K2EDTA tubes. For TCRbeta analysis, collaborators shipped samples as frozen whole blood, isolated PBMCs, or DNA extracted from either of those sample types. The CDR1 and CDR2 encoded by the germline V gene are MNHEY and SVGAGI. Unmatched junction bases come to 7, with V trimmed by 2 bases and J by 2 bases. The CDR3 sequence holds 16 residues, the cysteine and phenylalanine included. This entry keeps only the CDR3 DNA: 48 bases, framed from base 1.

The chain uses TRBV6-5 and TRBJ2-7; the junction holds 9 bases that match TRBD1. Material: peripheral blood. The sequence was collected from a woman older than 75 with COVID-19, enrolled during active disease. The sequence in DNA is TGTGCCAGCAGTTACACTGGACAGGGGAGTACCTACGAGCAGTACTTC. Its product reads: CASSYTGQGSTYEQYF.